Listed below are T cell receptor beta chains from one sample, sequenced in a study of cytomegalovirus exposure and HLA in healthy donors. Assay used: immunoSEQ multiplex PCR; TCRdb lists only in-frame clones, some missing. The sample comprises about 170,000 clones, roughly 83% of which are singletons, and more than 1% rests with the top ten. Specimen: PBMCs. The origin of the receptors is a boy aged 2 to 10 in good health and CMV-seronegative. Each CDR3 is given with its conserved first and last residue. The D gene is left open where the match is weak. Rows may omit the clone size; those that give it use once, few, many or a size class.

CDR3nt | CDR3aa | j_gene | d_gene | abundance | v_gene
TGTGCCATCAGTGGGGAGGGAGGCTCCGGGTGGCCTTCGTTCTTC | CAISGEGGSGWPSFF | TRBJ2-1 | TRBD2 | few | TRBV10-3
TGTGCCAGCAGCGTAGGACACCAGAATTCACCCCTCCACTTT | CASSVGHQNSPLHF | TRBJ1-6 | NA | NA | TRBV9
TGTGCCAGCAGTTCCACCGGGACAGGGAGCTATGGCTACACCTTC | CASSSTGTGSYGYTF | TRBJ1-2 | TRBD1 | NA | TRBV27
TGTGCCAGCAGCTTCCCCTTAGGGCAGGGGTGGGAGACCCAGTACTTC | CASSFPLGQGWETQYF | TRBJ2-5 | NA | NA | TRBV11-2
TGTGCCAGCAGCTCGACAGGCCTTATGTGGTTCTTC | CASSSTGLMWFF | TRBJ2-1 | NA | NA | TRBV11-2
TGTGCCTGGAGTTCAGGGGGCGGCACAGATACGCAGTATTTT | CAWSSGGGTDTQYF | TRBJ2-3 | TRBD1 | NA | TRBV30
TGCGCCAGCAGCCAAGAAGTAGCTACCTCCTACGAGCAGTACTTC | CASSQEVATSYEQYF | TRBJ2-7 | NA | once | TRBV4-1
TGCGCCAGCACCCCCGCCCTGGGGCGCACTGAAGCTTTCTTT | CASTPALGRTEAFF | TRBJ1-1 | NA | NA | TRBV5-1
TGTGCCAGCAGCGCCGGGACAGGGATGGGCACTGAAGCTTTCTTT | CASSAGTGMGTEAFF | TRBJ1-1 | TRBD1 | NA | TRBV6-1
TGTGCCAGCAGTTACTTATTGGCAGGGCCAAATGAAGCTTTCTTT | CASSYLLAGPNEAFF | TRBJ1-1 | NA | NA | TRBV6-5
TGCAGCGTTCTCGGGATGCCCCATGCTCCTTACAATGAGCAGTTCTTC | CSVLGMPHAPYNEQFF | TRBJ2-1 | NA | NA | TRBV29-1
TGTGCCTGGAGCTCTAGTTCAACGCAGTATTTT | CAWSSSSTQYF | TRBJ2-3 | NA | NA | TRBV30
TGTGCCAGCAGCCTTACTATTTTTGGGACTGAAGCTTTCTTT | CASSLTIFGTEAFF | TRBJ1-1 | NA | NA | TRBV11-2
TGTGCCAGCAGTTATGGGGACAGGGGGCTGGTCAAAAGAGGCTACACCTTC | CASSYGDRGLVKRGYTF | TRBJ1-2 | TRBD1 | NA | TRBV6-8
TGCGCCAGCAACCACGGACTAGCGGGAGACACAGATACGCAGTATTTT | CASNHGLAGDTDTQYF | TRBJ2-3 | TRBD2 | NA | TRBV5-1
TGTGCCAGCAGTCCCCGTCGACAGGGAAGAGGAACCGGGGAGCTGTTTTTT | CASSPRRQGRGTGELFF | TRBJ2-2 | TRBD1 | NA | TRBV2
TGTGCCAGCAGGTACCGGGACAGGGCATACGAGCAGTACTTC | CASRYRDRAYEQYF | TRBJ2-7 | TRBD1 | once | TRBV2
TGTGCCAGCAGCGTAGTGACAGGGGCAAACACTGAAGCTTTCTTT | CASSVVTGANTEAFF | TRBJ1-1 | TRBD1 | NA | TRBV9
TGTGCCTGGAGCGTGGTAGCTAATTACAATGAGCAGTTCTTC | CAWSVVANYNEQFF | TRBJ2-1 | NA | NA | TRBV30
TGTGCCAGCAGCGTAGGTAGCGAGGCGGGTGAGCAGTTCTTC | CASSVGSEAGEQFF | TRBJ2-1 | NA | NA | TRBV9
TGTGCCTCTGCGTTTGCCTGGACAGGGTCTGAAGCTTTCTTT | CASAFAWTGSEAFF | TRBJ1-1 | TRBD1 | once | TRBV30
TGTGCCACCGGGAGGGGGGAGGGAGAAAGGGAGACCCAGTACTTC | CATGRGEGERETQYF | TRBJ2-5 | TRBD2 | NA | TRBV6-6
TGCAGCGTCGGAGTTCATAGCACAGATACGCAGTATTTT | CSVGVHSTDTQYF | TRBJ2-3 | NA | NA | TRBV29-1
TGCAGCGTTGAAGATCAAAGACAGGGTCTGGGTGGCTACACCTTC | CSVEDQRQGLGGYTF | TRBJ1-2 | TRBD1 | NA | TRBV29-1
TGTGCCAGCACGCGGGACAGGGGTGGTGGAAACACCATATATTTT | CASTRDRGGGNTIYF | TRBJ1-3 | TRBD1 | NA | TRBV7-8
TGTGCCAGCAGCTTGGGGGAGGGACTGAATCAGCCCCAGCATTTT | CASSLGEGLNQPQHF | TRBJ1-5 | NA | NA | TRBV5-8
TGTGCCAGTAGTTATAGCGGGGGGGAGCTGTTTTTT | CASSYSGGELFF | TRBJ2-2 | TRBD2 | NA | TRBV19
TGTGCCAGCAGTTACTCGCGGACCGGGGAGCTGTTTTTT | CASSYSRTGELFF | TRBJ2-2 | NA | NA | TRBV6-5
TGTGCCAGCAGCCCCCCAGGGGACAGTCAGTACTTC | CASSPPGDSQYF | TRBJ2-4 | TRBD1 | NA | TRBV28
TGCGCCAGCAGCTTAGGTAGCGGGAGTTCCCACGAGCAGTACTTC | CASSLGSGSSHEQYF | TRBJ2-7 | TRBD2 | NA | TRBV5-1
TGTGCCTGGAGTCTCGGACTCTTGGCGCAGGAGCAGTTCTTC | CAWSLGLLAQEQFF | TRBJ2-1 | NA | NA | TRBV30
TGTGCCAGTAGTATTCGAGTACTAGCGGGGCCGCAAGAGACCCAGTACTTC | CASSIRVLAGPQETQYF | TRBJ2-5 | TRBD2 | NA | TRBV19
TGTGCCAGCAGTTACGCGGGGGGGAACACTGAAGCTTTCTTT | CASSYAGGNTEAFF | TRBJ1-1 | NA | NA | TRBV6-5